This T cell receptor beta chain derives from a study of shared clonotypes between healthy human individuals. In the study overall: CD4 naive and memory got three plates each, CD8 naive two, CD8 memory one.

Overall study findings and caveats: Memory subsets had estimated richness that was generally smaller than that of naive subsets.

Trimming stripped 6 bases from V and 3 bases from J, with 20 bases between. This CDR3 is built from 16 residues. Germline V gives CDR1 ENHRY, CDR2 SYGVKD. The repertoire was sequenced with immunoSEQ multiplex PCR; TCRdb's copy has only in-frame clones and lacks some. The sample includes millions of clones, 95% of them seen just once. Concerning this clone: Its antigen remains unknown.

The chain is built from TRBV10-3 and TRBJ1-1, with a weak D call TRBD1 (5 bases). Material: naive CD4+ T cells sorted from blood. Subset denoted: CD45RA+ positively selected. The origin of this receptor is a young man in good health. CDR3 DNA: TGTGCCATCAGCGCTATTGTTGCGGGGGGGTACACTGAAGCTTTCTTT. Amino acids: CAISAIVAGGYTEAFF.